This T cell receptor (beta chain) is drawn from a study of CD8 T cells in ankylosing spondylitis. Generation of TCR beta libraries employed quantitative 5'-RACE incorporating molecular barcodes. TCRdb analysed the 5' RACE reads with MiXCR anew, one entry per CDR3 protein. The data show 80,000 to 100,000 distinct CDR3 sequences, about 9.1% seen once. This clonotype was found many times. A junction boundary mismatches the germline segment, possibly from a read error. The CDR3 has 13 residues. Germline CDR1 is SSHAT and CDR2 is FNYEAQ (reference sequence). The source is a male donor with ankylosing spondylitis or in good health (not recorded which). Sequenced sample: blood, either unsorted or a sorted T cell fraction (not recorded which). The chain carries TRBV7-7 and TRBJ1-4; 8 nucleotides line up with TRBD1. This CDR3 is CASSRGTGEKLFF. CDR3 nucleotide sequence: TGTGCTAGCAGCCGCGGGACAGGTGAAAAACTGTTTTTT. Filled out from reference TRBV7-7 and TRBJ1-4, the complete variable domain reads GAGVSQSPRYKVTKRGQDVTLRCDPISSHATLYWYQQALGQGPEFLTYFNYEAQPDKSGLPSDRFSAERPEGSISTLTIQRTEQRDSAMYRCASSRGTGEKLFFGSGTQLSVL.